The 32 T cell receptor beta chains given below trace back to one sample, sequenced in a study of T cell clusters in autoimmune cytopenias. Roughly 38,000 genome equivalents of blood DNA were amplified for TRB. Multiplex touch-down PCR amplified TRB using TRB-A and TRB-B pools in one tube. Following a re-call of the multiplex PCR reads, TCRdb has one entry per CDR3 protein and lacks DNA. This sample's table reports approximately 6,000 distinct CDR3 sequences. Sequencing used peripheral blood. These receptors were collected from a human donor with an autoimmune cytopenia or autoimmune hepatitis (not recorded which).

The chain carries TRBV28 and TRBJ2-2; TCRdb's D call of TRBD2 is untestable without DNA. This CDR3 has 15 amino acids. Germline V gene lookup returns CDR1 MDHEN and CDR2 SYDVKM. CDR3 loop: CASRGLEGNTGELFF.

According to its frequency, this clonotype is medium-sized. The CDR3: CASSYLYSPLHF. This rearrangement joins TRBV6-2 or TRBV6-3 to TRBJ1-6. The germline V gene encodes CDR1 MNHEY and CDR2 SVGEGT. The CDR3 covers 12 residues.

This clonotype ranks as medium-sized in terms of frequency. The V call is TRBV6-1, the J call TRBJ2-1; the D call from TCRdb, TRBD1, cannot be confirmed without DNA. This CDR3 has 14 amino acids. The V gene's germline CDR1 is MNHNS and CDR2 SASEGT. This CDR3 is CASTAQGAIDEQFF.

The chain joins TRBV10-3 to TRBJ2-4; TCRdb outputs TRBD2, but without DNA this stays unchecked. Germline V lookup: CDR1 ENHRY, CDR2 SYGVKD. The CDR3 has 15 residues. The CDR3 reads CAISESLGGENIQYF.

This clonotype ranks as medium-sized in terms of frequency. The V call is TRBV7-6, the J call TRBJ2-7; checking the TCRdb D call of TRBD1 is not possible without DNA. This CDR3 region has 15 residues. Germline CDR1 is SGHVS and CDR2 is FNYEAQ. This CDR3 is CASSVGTGLSYEQYF.

This clonotype shows up as medium-sized by frequency. This chain joins TRBV30 and TRBJ1-4; TCRdb reports TRBD1, a call that lacks DNA to check it against. This CDR3 has 15 amino acids. The germline V gene encodes CDR1 GTSNPN and CDR2 SVGIG (reference sequence). The CDR3 loop is CAWSEGADTNEKLFF.

The chain joins TRBV5-5 to TRBJ2-7; TCRdb proposes TRBD2, but this gene call is untestable without DNA. The CDR3 is made up of 15 amino acids. Germline V gene lookup returns CDR1 SGHKS and CDR2 YYEKEE (reference sequence). CDR3 in amino acids: CASSLAAGAGYEQYF.

The chain employs TRBV6-5 and TRBJ1-1. Germline lookup yields CDR1 MNHEY and CDR2 SVGAGI. The CDR3 totals 14 residues. CDR3 protein: CASSYSAGNTEAFF.

CDR3: CASSPDGAWSGDTQYF. The rearrangement joins TRBV5-4 to TRBJ2-3. Germline loops: CDR1 SGHNT, CDR2 YYREEE (reference sequence). The CDR3 has 16 amino acids.

This chain links TRBV30 with TRBJ1-3; TCRdb indicates TRBD1, and absent DNA this call remains unverified. Germline V gives CDR1 GTSNPN, CDR2 SVGIG (reference sequence). The length of the CDR3 is 18 residues. This CDR3 reads CAWSAVTGYNSPGNTIYF.

This clonotype shows up as medium-sized by frequency. CDR3 loop: CASSMNSLRDRGFSPLHF. The genes are TRBV19 and TRBJ1-6; the TCRdb call, TRBD1, lacks DNA for checking. The germline gives CDR1 LNHDA, CDR2 SQIVND (reference sequence). The CDR3 extends over 18 amino acids.

V is TRBV6-4 and J is TRBJ1-2; TCRdb's assignment of TRBD1 cannot be checked, as there is no DNA. Germline assignment: CDR1 MRHNA and CDR2 SNTAGT. CDR3 size: 17 residues. The CDR3: CASSDSLTQVAGCGYTF.

Measured by frequency, this clonotype is medium-sized. The V call is TRBV6-1, the J call TRBJ2-1; with no DNA, the TCRdb D assignment of TRBD1 cannot be verified. CDR1 MNHNS and CDR2 SASEGT come from the germline V gene. The CDR3 is 15 amino acids. This CDR3 reads CASNKRDPTSNEQFF.

Measured by frequency, this clonotype is medium-sized. The rearrangement links TRBV12-3 or TRBV12-4 to TRBJ2-3; no DNA is available, so the TRBD1 call from TCRdb remains unchecked. The CDR3 covers 16 residues. CDR3 sequence: CASSLRGFSSTDTQYF.

This clonotype shows up as medium-sized by frequency. CDR3 protein: CSVDDRTVSGNTIYF. The rearrangement joins TRBV29-1 to TRBJ1-3; the D call from TCRdb, TRBD1, cannot be confirmed without DNA. The CDR3 has 15 amino acids. The germline V gene encodes CDR1 SQVTM and CDR2 ANQGSEA.

By frequency, this clonotype registers medium-sized. This sequence joins TRBV27 and TRBJ2-1; absent DNA, TCRdb's TRBD1 call cannot be checked. The germline V gene has CDR1 MNHEY and CDR2 SMNVEV (reference sequence). This CDR3 spans 14 amino acids. The CDR3: CASSLLSAPNEQFF.

The V call is TRBV11-1, the J call TRBJ2-2. CDR1 is SGHAT and CDR2 is FQDESV in the germline V gene (reference sequence). The CDR3 consists of 16 residues. The CDR3 protein is CASSLSRYSNTGELFF.

By frequency, this clonotype registers medium-sized. This chain joins TRBV13 and TRBJ2-7. CDR1 and CDR2 from the germline V gene are PRHDT and FYEKMQ (reference sequence). The CDR3 extends over 16 amino acids. The CDR3 sequence is CASSFVFGEGSYEQYF.

This clonotype is labeled medium-sized based on frequency. V and J are TRBV19 and TRBJ2-1; TCRdb returns TRBD2, unconfirmable since there is no DNA. This CDR3 spans 15 amino acids. CDR1 and CDR2 from the germline V gene are LNHDA and SQIVND (reference sequence). The CDR3 here is CASSISSGDYNEQFF.

This rearrangement joins TRBV30 to TRBJ1-3; the TCRdb call, TRBD1, lacks DNA for checking. Germline CDR1 is GTSNPN and CDR2 is SVGIG (reference sequence). The CDR3 spans 15 residues. This CDR3 is CAWSRDRGSGNTIYF.

The chain employs TRBV28 and TRBJ1-5. CDR3 size: 16 residues. Germline V gene data show CDR1 as MDHEN and CDR2 as SYDVKM. The CDR3 here is CASSRGGRTSNQPQHF.

This CDR3 is CASSDRSETEAFF. The chain is built from TRBV6-2 or TRBV6-3 and TRBJ1-1. The V gene's germline CDR1 is MNHEY and CDR2 SVGEGT. This CDR3 is built from 13 residues.

Measured by frequency, this clonotype is medium-sized (0.01 to 0.1%). The chain has TRBV27 and TRBJ1-2. This CDR3 comprises 15 residues. Germline CDR1 MNHEY, CDR2 SMNVEV (reference sequence). CDR3 amino acids: CASRSTRVHDYGYTF.

The genes are TRBV7-9 and TRBJ2-7; TCRdb's assignment of TRBD1 cannot be checked, as there is no DNA. The CDR3 is made up of 12 amino acids. In germline, CDR1 is SEHNR, CDR2 FQNEAQ (reference sequence). CDR3 residues: CASSTDSYEQYF.

This chain connects TRBV27 to TRBJ2-5; TCRdb's D gene call, TRBD1, goes unchecked for lack of DNA. CDR1 and CDR2 (germline): MNHEY, SMNVEV (reference sequence). The CDR3 has 15 residues. The CDR3 sequence: CASSLSGTVQETQYF.

The rearrangement uses TRBV23-1 and TRBJ1-6. TRBV23-1 is labeled an ORF, and its function is uncertain. The CDR3 has 17 residues. The CDR3 region is CASIHSLWGEGGSPLHF.

The V call is TRBV4-3, the J call TRBJ2-3; TCRdb proposes TRBD2, but this gene call is untestable without DNA. The CDR3 length is 18 residues. Germline V gene lookup returns CDR1 LGHNA and CDR2 YSLEER. CDR3 sequence: CASSQAALASTLPDTQYF.

V and J are TRBV12-5 and TRBJ2-2; TCRdb selects TRBD1, and the lack of DNA leaves this call unchecked. Germline V gene lookup returns CDR1 LGHNT and CDR2 FRNRAP. The CDR3 spans 18 residues. CDR3 residues: CASGLVQLGTGNTGELFF.

This clonotype is classed as medium-sized by frequency. V and J are TRBV12-3 or TRBV12-4 and TRBJ2-2; checking the TCRdb D call of TRBD2 is not possible without DNA. CDR3 size: 18 residues. The CDR3: CASSLALAGVSRTGELFF.

This clonotype counts as medium-sized by frequency. The J gene is TRBJ2-3, the V gene TRBV27; TCRdb calls TRBD2, which cannot be checked without DNA. Germline CDR1 is MNHEY and CDR2 is SMNVEV (reference sequence). The CDR3 is made up of 14 amino acids. The CDR3 loop reads CASSLGTGRDTQYF.

This chain uses TRBV24-1 with TRBJ1-4. The CDR3 length is 15 residues. Looked up from germline, CDR1 is KGHDR and CDR2 is SFDVKD. The CDR3 sequence: CATSDCGKINEKLFF.

This chain links TRBV5-1 with TRBJ2-3; TCRdb returns TRBD1, unconfirmable since there is no DNA. The CDR3 totals 16 residues. The germline gives CDR1 SGHRS, CDR2 YFSETQ. The CDR3: CASSLSPPGYTDTQYF.